This entry lists 26 T cell receptor beta chains sequenced from one sample in a study of post-analysis software for immune sequencing data (dated by TCRdb to between 2015 and 2016). What the work shows at the level of the full study, not this receptor alone: Patients showed significantly higher frequencies than controls for several TRBV segments, among them TRBV5-6, TRBV5-1 and TRBV20-1.

These receptors are not linked to any known antigen. The library was prepared using PCR. The sample was run on an Illumina HiSeq 2500. To reduce PCR and sequencing biases, unique molecular identifiers were incorporated into the TCR beta cDNA libraries. Through fastp at Q25 and MiXCR, TCRdb rebuilt clones from the public reads, retaining in-frame beta chains. Each CDR3 protein appears once, grouped with its most common genes and DNA. Across this sample there are 600,000 to 750,000 distinct CDR3 sequences, with around 60% seen only once. The top ten constitute about 11% of the sample. Material for sequencing was blood. All receptors come from a girl aged 2 to 9 with multiple sclerosis.

This chain joins TRBV10-3 and TRBJ2-3; no definite D call. Per germline, CDR1 ENHRY and CDR2 SYGVKD. This CDR3 region has 13 residues. Trimming took 7 bases from V and 0 from J, leaving 8 bases between them. The chain's CDR3 is CAINSDSTDTQYF. CDR3 coding DNA: TGTGCCATCAACTCGGACAGCACAGATACGCAGTATTTT.

The rearrangement uses TRBV27 and TRBJ2-7, with TRBD1 identical over 8 bases. CDR3 size: 16 residues. CDR1 and CDR2 from the germline V gene are MNHEY and SMNVEV (reference sequence). V shed 2 bases, J shed 1 base, and the junction held 7 bases outside the gene matches. CDR3 sequence (DNA): TGTGCCAGCAGTTTAAAGGGGACAGGATCTTCCTACGAGCAGTACTTC. Amino acids: CASSLKGTGSSYEQYF.

This chain's CDR3 is CASSYSAGTSGYTF. The CDR3 region has the DNA TGTGCCAGCAGTTATTCCGCAGGGACGAGCGGCTACACCTTC. The chain employs TRBV6-6 and TRBJ1-2; the D gene is possibly TRBD1 (5 bases). The germline gives CDR1 MNHNY, CDR2 SVGAGI (reference sequence). Trimming stripped 3 bases from V and 8 bases from J, with 16 bases between. CDR3 size: 14 residues.

In this sample, this clonotype turned up a few times. The chain combines TRBV6-2 or TRBV6-3 with TRBJ2-5; TRBD2 might be the D (6 bases). Trimming removed 5 bases at V and 5 bases at J, with 15 bases between. The germline CDR1 and CDR2 sequences are MNHEY and SVGEGT. This CDR3 region has 14 residues. CDR3: CASSPGGVGETQYF. CDR3 bases: TGTGCCAGCAGTCCTGGAGGGGTTGGCGAGACCCAGTACTTC.

This clonotype was detected a few times. Sequence at one end of the junction differs from germline and may be a read error. The rearrangement links TRBV7-8 to TRBJ2-4; TRBD2 might be the D (5 bases). This CDR3 is built from 14 residues. Per the germline V gene, CDR1 is SGHVS and CDR2 is FQNEAQ. The CDR3 protein is CASSGSLAKSIQYF. The CDR3 nucleotides read TGTGCCAGCAGCGGGAGTCTAGCCAAAAGCATTCAGTACTTC. Based on the CDR3 plus reference TRBV7-8 and TRBJ2-4, the full variable domain is GAGVSQSPRYKVAKRGQDVALRCDPISGHVSLFWYQQALGQGPEFLTYFQNEAQLDKSGLPSDRFFAERPEGSVSTLKIQRTQQEDSAVYLCASSGSLAKSIQYFGAGTRLSVL.

Here the CDR3 reads CASSMGPQETQYF. CDR3 nucleotides: TGCGCCAGCAGCATGGGACCCCAAGAGACCCAGTACTTC. V and J are TRBV5-1 and TRBJ2-5; D assignment may be TRBD1 or TRBD2 (5 bases each). Trimming removed 4 bases from V and 1 base from J, with 8 bases in between. Germline assignment: CDR1 SGHRS and CDR2 YFSETQ. This CDR3 comprises 13 residues.

This chain uses TRBV20-1 with TRBJ2-1; 7 bases align to TRBD1. The CDR3 totals 15 residues. The V gene's germline CDR1 is DFQATT and CDR2 SNEGSKA (reference sequence). The V segment lost 0 bases and the J segment 9 bases; nucleotides outside the gene matches: 11. CDR3 region: CSAREGRGRWVEQFF. CDR3 bases: TGCAGTGCTAGAGAAGGAAGGGGGCGCTGGGTTGAGCAGTTCTTC.

This chain connects TRBV29-1 to TRBJ2-5; TRBD1 aligns across 8 bases. Near its end, the DNA agrees better with TRBJ2-7, so the J call may be wrong. Germline V CDR1 and CDR2: SQVTM, ANQGSEA. This CDR3 spans 12 amino acids. The CDR3 is CSVGDRIYEQYF. Written as DNA, the CDR3 is TGCAGCGTTGGGGACAGGATTTACGAGCAGTACTTC.

The chain links TRBV20-1 to TRBJ2-7; 8 bases line up with TRBD1. With the DNA end fitting TRBJ2-5 better, the J assignment may be wrong. CDR1 and CDR2 from the germline V gene are DFQATT and SNEGSKA (reference sequence). The CDR3 consists of 15 residues. CDR3 nucleotides: TGCAGTGCTAGAGGGCTTTTGGACAGGGAAGAGACCCAGTACTTC. As protein: CSARGLLDREETQYF.

The chain is built from TRBV11-2 and TRBJ2-5; D possibly corresponds to TRBD1 (6 bases). Gene TRBJ2-7 matches the end of the DNA better, so the J call may be wrong. Germline V gene data show CDR1 as SGHAT and CDR2 as FQNNGV. This CDR3 is 14 amino acids long. CDR3 coding DNA: TGTGCCAGCAGCCCAATACAGGGTTTGCACGAGCAGTACTTC. Translating gives CASSPIQGLHEQYF.

The rearrangement links TRBV6-6 to TRBJ1-5; TRBD1 is a possible D gene (6 bases). Per the germline V gene, CDR1 is MNHNY and CDR2 is SVGAGI (reference sequence). V gave up 6 bases and J gave up 4 bases, with 10 bases separating them. The CDR3 totals 13 residues. This CDR3 reads CASSWTENQPQHF. The DNA for the CDR3 is TGTGCCAGCAGCTGGACAGAGAATCAGCCCCAGCATTTT.

The chain recombines TRBV5-1 with TRBJ2-5; 12 bases line up with TRBD1. The J call is doubtful: the DNA matches TRBJ2-7 better. Germline CDR1 and CDR2: SGHRS and YFSETQ. The CDR3 extends over 16 amino acids. The CDR3 loop reads CASSLRRDRGRYEQYF. CDR3 sequence (DNA): TGCGCCAGCAGCTTGCGGCGGGACAGGGGGCGATACGAGCAGTACTTC.

This chain links TRBV7-6 with TRBJ2-3; D may correspond to TRBD1 or TRBD2 (6 bases each). Trimming shortened V by 1 base and J by 2 bases, and 13 bases separated the two germline ends. There are 16 residues in the CDR3. The germline V gene encodes CDR1 SGHVS and CDR2 FNYEAQ. In DNA form, the CDR3 reads TGTGCCAGCAGCTTAGGAGCACGGGGGCTCACAGATACGCAGTATTTT. This codes for CASSLGARGLTDTQYF. Based on the CDR3 plus reference TRBV7-6 and TRBJ2-3, the full variable domain is GAGVSQSPRYKVTKRGQDVALRCDPISGHVSLYWYRQALGQGPEFLTYFNYEAQQDKSGLPNDRFSAERPEGSISTLTIQRTEQRDSAMYRCASSLGARGLTDTQYFGPGTRLTVL.

The chain combines TRBV12-3 or TRBV12-4 with TRBJ1-5; D call uncertain. The CDR3 is 15 residues long. V lost 2 bases and J lost 0, with 8 bases in between. Here the CDR3 DNA reads TGTGCCAGCAGTTTAAATTGCTGTAGCAATCAGCCCCAGCATTTT. Encoded protein: CASSLNCCSNQPQHF.

The chain combines TRBV7-8 with TRBJ2-4, with 14 nucleotides matching TRBD2. The last part of the DNA fits TRBJ2-7 better; the J call may be wrong. The CDR3 has 17 amino acids. CDR1 SGHVS and CDR2 FQNEAQ come from the germline V gene. The CDR3 nucleotides read TGTGCCAGCAGCTTCGGACTAGCGGGAGGCCTACGTTACGAGCAGTACTTC. Translated: CASSFGLAGGLRYEQYF.

The chain uses TRBV28 and TRBJ2-5; no clear D gene. V lost 6 bases, J lost 5 bases, and 16 bases lay in between. Looked up from germline, CDR1 is MDHEN and CDR2 is SYDVKM. CDR3 length: 14 amino acids. DNA for the CDR3: TGTGCCAGCAGCATTAAGAAGGCTTGGGAGACCCAGTACTTC. It yields the protein CASSIKKAWETQYF.

This clonotype showed up just a few times. The chain has TRBV27 and TRBJ1-5; TRBD1 matches 7 bases. Trimming removed 5 bases from V and 5 bases from J; junction bases left unmatched: 6. The CDR3 totals 14 residues. In germline, CDR1 is MNHEY, CDR2 SMNVEV (reference sequence). The CDR3 sequence: CASSQATGHQPQHF. The CDR3 DNA is TGTGCCAGCAGTCAAGCGACAGGGCATCAGCCCCAGCATTTT.

The J gene is TRBJ1-2, the V gene TRBV19; D gene uncertain. Between the trimmed V and J ends, which lost 1 base and 3 bases, there was a span of 12 bases. CDR1 and CDR2 (germline): LNHDA, SQIVND (reference sequence). The CDR3 spans 15 residues. This chain's CDR3 is CASSIVPGRDYGYTF. The CDR3, as DNA: TGTGCCAGTAGTATAGTTCCCGGTAGGGACTATGGCTACACCTTC.

This sequence joins TRBV29-1 and TRBJ2-1, with 7 bases identical to TRBD2. Germline CDR1 reads SQVTM; CDR2 reads ANQGSEA. V shed 3 bases, J shed 6 bases, and the junction held 2 bases outside the gene matches. CDR3 length equals 12 residues. The CDR3 DNA reads TGCAGCGTTGATGAGCGGGGCAATGAGCAGTTCTTC. Protein sequence: CSVDERGNEQFF.

The chain recombines TRBV27 with TRBJ1-1; TRBD1 might be the D (5 bases). This CDR3 is built from 14 residues. CDR1 is MNHEY and CDR2 is SMNVEV in the germline V gene (reference sequence). The V end lost 5 bases, the J end lost 2 bases, and 12 bases lay between the germline ends. CDR3: CASSMIGENTEAFF. The DNA for the CDR3 is TGTGCCAGCAGTATGATAGGGGAAAACACTGAAGCTTTCTTT.

The chain has TRBV20-1 and TRBJ2-1, with 8 bases lining up with TRBD2. With V trimmed by 7 bases and J by 4 bases, 3 bases remained unmatched. Germline V gene lookup returns CDR1 DFQATT and CDR2 SNEGSKA (reference sequence). This CDR3 is built from 12 residues. CDR3 protein: CSERGTYNEQFF. Here the CDR3 DNA reads TGCAGTGAGCGGGGGACTTACAATGAGCAGTTCTTC.

This clonotype was found a few times. The rearrangement joins TRBV11-2 to TRBJ1-1; TRBD1 is a possible D gene (5 bases). The length of the CDR3 is 14 residues. Trimming pared 5 bases from V and 4 bases from J, leaving 14 bases between. Germline CDR1 and CDR2: SGHAT and FQNNGV. The chain's CDR3 is CASSPQGGSTEAFF. The CDR3 DNA is TGTGCCAGCAGCCCTCAGGGAGGGTCCACTGAAGCTTTCTTT. Full variable domain (rest looked up from reference TRBV11-2 and TRBJ1-1): EAGVAQSPRYKIIEKRQSVAFWCNPISGHATLYWYQQILGQGPKLLIQFQNNGVVDDSQLPKDRFSAERLKGVDSTLKIQPAKLEDSAVYLCASSPQGGSTEAFFGQGTRLTVV.

V and J are TRBV6-1 and TRBJ2-6; 12 bases line up with TRBD2. Germline trimming cut 6 bases from V and 0 bases from J; bases unmatched to any gene: 9. CDR1 and CDR2 (germline): MNHNS, SASEGT. This CDR3 contains 19 residues. CDR3 coding DNA: TGTGCCAGCAGCAGAGCTAGCGGGAGGGATAACTCTGGGGCCAACGTCCTGACTTTC. Its translation: CASSRASGRDNSGANVLTF.

This rearrangement joins TRBV5-6 to TRBJ2-4; a possible D gene is TRBD2 (6 bases). This CDR3 region has 16 residues. Trimming cost V 2 bases and J 2 bases, with 14 bases left between them. CDR1 is SGHDT, CDR2 YYEEEE, per germline. The CDR3 sequence: CASSFGWGEPKNIQYF. The CDR3 DNA reads TGTGCCAGCAGCTTCGGTTGGGGGGAACCCAAAAACATTCAGTACTTC.

J is TRBJ2-5 and V is TRBV4-1; D ambiguous. The CDR3 is 15 residues long. V was trimmed by 0 bases and J by 1 base, leaving 9 bases between them. Germline assignment: CDR1 MGHRA and CDR2 YSYEKL. The CDR3 nucleotides are TGCGCCAGCAGCCAAGAACACAGCGTCCAAGAGACCCAGTACTTC. It translates to CASSQEHSVQETQYF.

The genes are TRBV5-1 and TRBJ2-1; D perhaps matches TRBD2 (6 bases). The V and J ends lost 1 base and 8 bases respectively, with 16 bases between them. CDR3 length equals 15 residues. Germline-derived CDR1 and CDR2 are SGHRS and YFSETQ. The CDR3 here is CASSLMEGLADEQFF. The CDR3 DNA reads TGCGCCAGCAGCTTGATGGAGGGTCTGGCGGATGAGCAGTTCTTC.